Each of the 21 T cell receptor beta chains below was sequenced from the same sample in a study of molecular identifiers for immune sequencing clone quantification. Via MiXCR, TCRdb re-called the PCR reads, giving one row per CDR3 protein. The sample includes some 100,000 distinct CDR3 sequences, roughly 38% of them seen just once. Sequenced material: naive CD8+ T cells from blood, with Jurkat cell RNA spiked in. Subset here: FACS-sorted CD8+CD4-CCR7+CD45RA+ naive T cells. The receptors originated from a human donor in good health. Some libraries in this study had Jurkat cell RNA spiked in.

The V and J genes are TRBV7-6 and TRBJ2-6, with D hard to call. CDR3 length: 17 residues. V was trimmed by 6 bases and J by 4 bases, leaving 19 bases between them. Germline CDR1 SGHVS, CDR2 FNYEAQ. The CDR3 sequence: CASSYVPSSTGANVLTF. In DNA, the CDR3 is TGTGCCAGCAGTTACGTACCCTCTTCGACGGGGGCCAACGTCCTGACTTTC.

This sequence joins TRBV19 and TRBJ1-5; TRBD1 matches at 8 bases. This CDR3 has 15 amino acids. The V and J ends lost 5 bases and 7 bases, in that order; junction bases with no gene match: 10. Germline loops: CDR1 LNHDA, CDR2 SQIVND (reference sequence). CDR3 sequence reads: CASSLSGGASQPQHF. The CDR3 DNA sequence: TGTGCCAGTAGTCTCTCAGGGGGCGCGAGCCAGCCCCAGCATTTT.

This rearrangement joins TRBV4-1 to TRBJ1-1; 7 nucleotides match TRBD1. V shed 8 bases and J 5 bases; nucleotides not matched to a gene: 11. Germline CDR1 MGHRA, CDR2 YSYEKL. This CDR3 contains 14 residues. The CDR3 region is CASGFRQGETEAFF. In DNA, the CDR3 is TGCGCCAGCGGCTTCCGACAGGGAGAGACTGAAGCTTTCTTT.

The chain is built from TRBV9 and TRBJ2-5; TRBD1 matches 7 bases. The CDR3 is made up of 14 amino acids. V shed 0 bases and J 2 bases; nucleotides not matched to a gene: 1. Germline assignment: CDR1 SGDLS and CDR2 YYNGEE. CDR3 loop: CASSVDRGQETQYF. DNA of the CDR3: TGTGCCAGCAGCGTAGACAGGGGTCAAGAGACCCAGTACTTC.

The CDR3 loop is CASSARGGRKGYGYTF. The CDR3 DNA is TGTGCCAGCAGCGCGCGAGGCGGCAGGAAGGGCTATGGCTACACCTTC. This chain connects TRBV9 to TRBJ1-2, with unresolved D. There are 16 residues in the CDR3. Germline CDR1 is SGDLS and CDR2 is YYNGEE. V shed 3 bases and J shed 4 bases, with 19 bases lying between them.

With respect to this clonotype: The CDR3 ends on some other residue instead of the conserved phenylalanine or tryptophan, so this is likely a read error. The chain joins TRBV4-2 to TRBJ2-7; D gene unclear. The CDR3 is made up of 12 amino acids. Germline-derived CDR1 and CDR2 are LGHNA and YNFKEQ. V lost 3 bases, J lost 4 bases, and 7 bases lay in between. In DNA form, the CDR3 reads TGTGCCAGCAGCCATGATGGGTACGAGCAGTACTAC. This codes for CASSHDGYEQYY.

This clonotype was detected many times. V is TRBV6-2 or TRBV6-3 and J is TRBJ1-5; no definite D call. Germline V gene sequence: CDR1 MNHEY, CDR2 SVGEGT. The CDR3 contains 13 residues. The germline V and J ends were trimmed by 7 bases and 1 base, with 8 bases remaining between them. The DNA of the CDR3 is TGTGCCAGCACAGATTCCAGCAATCAGCCCCAGCATTTT. It specifies CASTDSSNQPQHF.

Notes on this clonotype: The conserved final phenylalanine or tryptophan is absent from the CDR3, which likely points to a read error. The chain couples TRBV29-1 to TRBJ2-7; unclear D gene. In germline, CDR1 is SQVTM, CDR2 ANQGSEA. This CDR3 spans 12 amino acids. With 1 base removed from V and 2 bases from J, the gap between germline ends came to 6 bases. The CDR3 sequence is CSVEGRTYEQYL. The DNA of the CDR3 is TGCAGCGTTGAAGGACGGACCTACGAGCAGTACCTC.

For this clonotype: A much more abundant neighbour one base away suggests this may be a read error. The V and J genes are TRBV7-6 and TRBJ2-6, with D possibly TRBD2 on 5 matching bases. CDR3 size: 16 residues. The V gene lost 2 bases and the J gene lost 1 base, with 9 bases spanning the gap. The germline CDR1 and CDR2 sequences are SGHVS and FNYEAQ. The CDR3 is CASSLWTGSGANVLTF. The CDR3 DNA follows: TGTGCCAGCAGCTTATGGACGGGGTCTGGGGCCAACGTCCTGACTTTC.

This chain joins TRBV19 and TRBJ2-3, with 13 bases aligning to TRBD2. After removal of 7 bases from V and 4 bases from J, the junction contained 11 bases not matched to a gene. CDR1 is LNHDA, CDR2 SQIVND, per germline (reference sequence). The CDR3 loop spans 17 amino acids. The CDR3 protein is CASTRTSGSPDPDTQYF. The CDR3 coding sequence is TGTGCCAGTACCAGGACTAGCGGGAGCCCCGACCCAGATACGCAGTATTTT.

This clonotype was detected once. The rearrangement links TRBV10-3 to TRBJ2-5; perhaps D is TRBD1 or TRBD2 (5 bases each). Looked up from germline, CDR1 is ENHRY and CDR2 is SYGVKD. The CDR3 is made up of 15 amino acids. V lost 6 bases and J 0 bases, leaving 14 bases between the germline ends. The CDR3 loop reads CAIRGWDPNQETQYF. CDR3 DNA sequence: TGTGCCATCAGGGGCTGGGACCCTAACCAAGAGACCCAGTACTTC.

This chain joins TRBV20-1 and TRBJ2-1, with 8 bases aligning to TRBD2. The germline V gene encodes CDR1 DFQATT and CDR2 SNEGSKA (reference sequence). V lost 2 bases and J lost 8; bases outside the gene matches: 11. The CDR3 runs to 15 residues. The CDR3 region has the DNA TGCAGTGCTAGAATGTTCGGGAGGGATCTCGATGAGCAGTTCTTC. Its protein is CSARMFGRDLDEQFF.

The chain links TRBV19 to TRBJ2-2; D call uncertain. V was clipped by 6 bases and J by 4 bases, with 6 bases between them. This CDR3 has 12 amino acids. The V gene's germline CDR1 is LNHDA and CDR2 SQIVND (reference sequence). The CDR3 spells CASRTPTGELFF. Written as DNA, the CDR3 is TGTGCCAGTAGGACCCCCACCGGGGAGCTGTTTTTT.

This clonotype was counted ten times or more. This chain links TRBV12-3 or TRBV12-4 with TRBJ2-3; D uncertain. The V and J ends lost 6 bases and 2 bases respectively, with 12 bases between them. The CDR3 consists of 14 residues. The CDR3 loop is CASSRLDNTDTQYF. Here the CDR3 DNA reads TGTGCCAGCAGCCGACTCGATAACACAGATACGCAGTATTTT.

This chain uses TRBV7-6 with TRBJ2-7; perhaps TRBD2 as D (5 bases). V was trimmed by 3 bases and J by 8 bases, leaving 14 bases between them. The CDR3 runs 13 residues. Germline V CDR1 and CDR2: SGHVS, FNYEAQ. CDR3 protein: CASSFREDNKQYF. CDR3 nucleotide sequence: TGTGCCAGCAGCTTCCGGGAAGACAACAAGCAGTACTTC.

The V gene is TRBV9, the J gene TRBJ2-3; no reliable D call. V was shortened by 0 bases and J by 1 base, with 15 bases between the two germline ends. The germline CDR1 and CDR2 sequences are SGDLS and YYNGEE. The CDR3 sequence is 17 residues long. CDR3 sequence: CASSVARTERRTDTQYF. The CDR3 nucleotides are TGTGCCAGCAGCGTAGCCCGGACGGAGAGACGCACAGATACGCAGTATTTT.

Notes on this clonotype: A much larger clonotype is one base distant, so this may be a read error. The V gene is TRBV23-1, the J gene TRBJ2-5; TRBD1 might be the D (6 bases). TRBV23-1 is labeled an ORF, and its function is uncertain. The CDR3 loop spans 13 amino acids. The CDR3 region is CASSPGQQATQYF. The CDR3, as DNA: TGCGCCAGCAGCCCAGGACAGCAAGCGACCCAGTACTTC.

This clonotype was counted between two and nine times. A read error may account for a junction end that differs from germline. V is TRBV28 and J is TRBJ2-7; a weak D match, TRBD1 (6 bases). CDR1 MDHEN and CDR2 SYDVKM come from the germline V gene. The CDR3 has 12 amino acids. The CDR3 loop is CASDQTGPPQNF. In nucleotides, the CDR3 is TGTGCCAGCGATCAGACAGGACCTCCCCAGAACTTC.

Comments on this clonotype: This may be a read error: a much more frequent sequence differs by one nucleotide. The J gene is TRBJ2-3, the V gene TRBV20-1; D possibly corresponds to TRBD1 (6 bases). V was clipped by 8 bases and J by 2 bases, with 14 bases between them. The CDR3 has 13 amino acids. The germline V gene has CDR1 DFQATT and CDR2 SNEGSKA (reference sequence). CDR3 DNA: TGCAGTTCACGCCGGGACAACACAGATACGCAGTATTTT. Translation gives CSSRRDNTDTQYF.

V gene TRBV7-9 combines with J gene TRBJ2-3; D is unclear. V lost 1 base and J lost 8, with 19 bases in between. CDR1 is SEHNR and CDR2 is FQNEAQ in the germline V gene (reference sequence). The CDR3 loop spans 16 amino acids. In DNA, the CDR3 is TGTGCCAGCAGCTTAGGCTTTTTGGCCCCGGACGGTACGCAGTATTTT. Translation: CASSLGFLAPDGTQYF.

A remark on this clonotype: Possible read error: a much larger clone is one base away. The chain joins TRBV28 to TRBJ2-7; TRBD2 is a possible D gene (6 bases). The CDR3 spans 16 residues. Between the trimmed V and J ends, which lost 6 bases and 6 bases, there was a span of 24 bases. Germline V lookup: CDR1 MDHEN, CDR2 SYDVKM. The CDR3 DNA reads as TGTGCCAGCAGCCTGGAGGTGGGAGGCAACTACTGCGAGCAGTACTTC. Amino acids: CASSLEVGGNYCEQYF.